This passage covers 19 T cell receptor beta chains from one sample sequenced in a study of brain metastases from non-small cell lung cancer (dated by TCRdb to between 2018 and 2021). Library preparation used the immunoSEQ multiplex PCR assay. TCRdb carries this immuneACCESS record with in-frame sequences only. Its versions omit some clonotypes, under half of them owing to an unresolved V gene in the studies checked, with the rest unexplained. The sample table contains about 300 clones; only one count was recorded for more than 85% of them. Roughly 6.2% of the sample lies in the top ten. The sample consisted of tissue from a brain metastasis. The sample's cell subset or site label is to be understood as: resected brain metastasis paired with primary lung tumor. The receptors shown here come from a donor aged 40 or older with non-small cell lung cancer.

This clone was counted once. The chain recombines TRBV19 with TRBJ1-5, with D perhaps matching TRBD1 (6 bases). V was pared by 3 bases and J by 0 bases, with 12 bases between. CDR3 size: 16 residues. Germline V gene sequence: CDR1 LNHDA, CDR2 SQIVND (reference sequence). The CDR3 DNA follows: TGTGCCAGTAGTATGGTCAGGGGAGTTAGCAATCAGCCCCAGCATTTT. Translation: CASSMVRGVSNQPQHF.

V usage is TRBV6-5 and J usage is TRBJ1-4, with no clear D. This CDR3 is built from 14 residues. Germline CDR1 and CDR2: MNHEY and SVGAGI. V was cut by 8 bases and J by 5 bases, with 15 bases left in between. The CDR3 DNA sequence: TGTGCCAGCGGGGTAGGCGGTCGGAATGAAAAACTGTTTTTT. The encoded protein is CASGVGGRNEKLFF.

CDR3 loop: CASEGSGGETQYF. The DNA for the CDR3 is TGTGCCAGCGAAGGTTCAGGGGGAGAGACCCAGTACTTC. J is TRBJ2-5 and V is TRBV9; 7 bases line up with TRBD1. Germline assignment: CDR1 SGDLS and CDR2 YYNGEE. Trimming removed 7 bases from V and 4 bases from J; junction bases left unmatched: 7. This CDR3 is 13 amino acids long.

The rearrangement joins TRBV5-5 to TRBJ2-5, with a tentative D call TRBD1 (5 bases). CDR1 is SGHKS, CDR2 YYEKEE, per germline (reference sequence). The V end lost 2 bases, the J end lost 5 bases, and 10 bases lay between the germline ends. This CDR3 spans 13 amino acids. The CDR3 protein is CASSFQGTETQYF. CDR3 DNA: TGTGCCAGCAGCTTTCAGGGTACGGAGACCCAGTACTTC.

This chain uses TRBV30 with TRBJ1-1, with a tentative D call TRBD1 (5 bases). Germline CDR1 GTSNPN, CDR2 SVGIG (reference sequence). V dropped 8 bases and J dropped 2 bases, with 15 bases sitting between them. The CDR3 loop spans 13 amino acids. The CDR3: CALRQGFNTEAFF. CDR3 DNA: TGTGCCCTTAGGCAGGGTTTTAACACTGAAGCTTTCTTT.

The chain uses TRBV30 and TRBJ1-1, with 8 bases fitting TRBD1. V trimming: 5 bases; J trimming: 5 bases; junction bases outside the gene matches: 7. Per the germline V gene, CDR1 is GTSNPN and CDR2 is SVGIG (reference sequence). The CDR3 spans 13 residues. This CDR3 is CAWALDRVTEAFF. CDR3 coding DNA: TGTGCCTGGGCTCTGGACAGGGTGACTGAAGCTTTCTTT.

The V call is TRBV6-5, the J call TRBJ2-3; D gene uncertain. V shed 4 bases and J shed 3 bases, with 11 bases lying between them. The CDR3 runs 14 residues. Looked up from germline, CDR1 is MNHEY and CDR2 is SVGAGI. CDR3 region: CASSWAGPTDTQYF. In nucleotides, the CDR3 is TGTGCCAGCAGTTGGGCAGGACCTACAGATACGCAGTATTTT.

The chain joins TRBV20-1 to TRBJ1-1, with unresolved D. Germline lookup yields CDR1 DFQATT and CDR2 SNEGSKA (reference sequence). V lost 7 bases and J 1 base, leaving 7 bases between the germline ends. The CDR3 has 11 residues. The DNA of the CDR3 is TGCAGTGGTGCAGGGAACACTGAAGCTTTCTTT. Its translation is CSGAGNTEAFF.

The chain combines TRBV4-2 with TRBJ2-4; D remains unclear. Germline CDR1 is LGHNA and CDR2 is YNFKEQ. This CDR3 is 15 amino acids long. V was shortened by 0 bases and J by 2 bases, with 8 bases between the two germline ends. The CDR3 spells CASSQEVGTKNIQYF. The CDR3 nucleotides are TGTGCCAGCAGCCAAGAGGTCGGTACCAAAAACATTCAGTACTTC.

The rearrangement links TRBV14 to TRBJ2-1; 10 bases line up with TRBD2. The V and J ends lost 4 bases and 4 bases, in that order; junction bases with no gene match: 7. The length of the CDR3 is 16 residues. The V gene's germline CDR1 is SGHDN and CDR2 FVKESK. DNA for the CDR3: TGTGCCAGCAGCCTTCTCAGCGGGGGGGTTTACAATGAGCAGTTCTTC. It is translated as CASSLLSGGVYNEQFF.

This sequence joins TRBV6-2 or TRBV6-3 and TRBJ1-1; 7 nucleotides line up with TRBD1. Germline values: CDR1 MNHEY, CDR2 SVGEGT. The length of the CDR3 is 17 residues. Losses at the gene ends were 2 bases for V and 0 bases for J; bases not matched to a gene: 9. The CDR3 nucleotides are TGTGCCAGCAGTTACAGCCGGAACAGGGGACTGAACACTGAAGCTTTCTTT. Translation: CASSYSRNRGLNTEAFF.

V and J are TRBV21-1 and TRBJ1-1; the table's D call TRBD1 went unverified against the DNA. TRBV21-1 is given as a pseudogene. CDR3 size: 17 residues. CDR3 sequence: CASSIMNSGGLGTEAFF. Written as DNA, the CDR3 is TGTGCCAGCAGCATCATGAATTCAGGGGGTTTGGGCACTGAAGCTTTCTTT.

V and J are TRBV10-3 and TRBJ2-2; 7 bases are a match to TRBD1. This CDR3 has 16 residues. The trim removed 2 bases at V and 0 bases at J, leaving 3 bases unmatched. Germline CDR1 is ENHRY and CDR2 is SYGVKD. The CDR3 region has the DNA TGTGCCATCAGTGAGATCAGGGGGACGAACACCGGGGAGCTGTTTTTT. Translating gives CAISEIRGTNTGELFF.

The rearrangement joins TRBV5-4 to TRBJ2-5; the D gene is possibly TRBD2 (6 bases). Germline CDR1 and CDR2: SGHNT and YYREEE (reference sequence). CDR3 size: 14 residues. With 9 bases removed from V and 7 bases from J, the gap between germline ends came to 22 bases. The CDR3: CATMTQGEEGTQYF. In DNA form, the CDR3 reads TGTGCCACCATGACTCAAGGGGAGGAAGGGACCCAGTACTTC.

The genes are TRBV5-6 and TRBJ1-1; perhaps TRBD1 as D (5 bases). Germline V gives CDR1 SGHDT, CDR2 YYEEEE. Trimming pared 4 bases from V and 3 bases from J, leaving 10 bases between. This CDR3 has 13 amino acids. In DNA, the CDR3 is TGTGCCAGCAGCCTCCAGGGATACACTGAAGCTTTCTTT. Translation: CASSLQGYTEAFF.

J is TRBJ1-1 and V is TRBV6-5; tentatively, D is TRBD1 (5 bases). Trimming removed 3 bases at V and 5 bases at J, with 16 bases between. Germline values: CDR1 MNHEY, CDR2 SVGAGI. The CDR3 is 15 residues long. The CDR3 protein is CASSYELGQVTEAFF. The CDR3 DNA reads TGTGCCAGCAGTTATGAGTTGGGGCAGGTGACTGAAGCTTTCTTT.

On this clone itself: Relative to the germline gene, one junction end is altered; a read error may explain this. The chain has TRBV6-1 and TRBJ2-2; TRBD1 aligns across 8 bases. There are 15 residues in the CDR3. CDR1 MNHNS and CDR2 SASEGT come from the germline V gene. The CDR3 reads CTSTPGGLGTGELFF. The CDR3 nucleotides are TGTACCAGCACCCCAGGGGGCTTGGGAACCGGGGAGCTGTTTTTT.

Of note for this clone: Distinct nucleotide sequences in the sample also encode this CDR3. V gene TRBV7-9 combines with J gene TRBJ1-1; D is uncertain. Germline V gene sequence: CDR1 SEHNR, CDR2 FQNEAQ (reference sequence). Trimming took off 5 bases at V and 3 bases at J, with 16 bases between the two ends. This CDR3 region has 15 residues. CDR3 sequence (DNA): TGTGCCAGCAGCCTAGTTTTCGAGAGGGACACTGAAGCTTTCTTT. This translates into CASSLVFERDTEAFF.

The chain has TRBV7-2 and TRBJ1-1, with 7 bases matching TRBD1. J was trimmed by 1 base and V by 3 bases; bases with no gene match: 5. The CDR3 spans 15 residues. Germline V gene lookup returns CDR1 SGHTA and CDR2 FQGNSA. CDR3 in DNA: TGTGCCAGCAGCTTTTACAGGGGCAGGAACACTGAAGCTTTCTTT. This codes for CASSFYRGRNTEAFF.